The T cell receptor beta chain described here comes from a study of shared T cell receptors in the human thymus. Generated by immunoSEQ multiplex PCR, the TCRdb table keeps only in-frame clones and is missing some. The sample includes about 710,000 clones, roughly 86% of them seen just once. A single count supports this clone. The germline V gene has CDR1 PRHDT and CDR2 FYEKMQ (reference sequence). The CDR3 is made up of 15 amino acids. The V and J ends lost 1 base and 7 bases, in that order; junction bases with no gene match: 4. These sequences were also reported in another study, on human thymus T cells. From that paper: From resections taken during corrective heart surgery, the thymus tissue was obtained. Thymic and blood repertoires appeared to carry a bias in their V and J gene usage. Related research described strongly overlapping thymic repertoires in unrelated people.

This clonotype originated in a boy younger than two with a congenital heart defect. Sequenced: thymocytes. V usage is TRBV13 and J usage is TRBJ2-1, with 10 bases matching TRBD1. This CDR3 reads CASSLEGQGENEQFF. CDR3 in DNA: TGTGCCAGCAGCTTAGAAGGACAGGGGGAGAATGAGCAGTTCTTC.